The rows below give T cell receptor beta chains drawn from one sample of a study of beta chain features in type 1 diabetes. The table came from immunoSEQ multiplex PCR; TCRdb's copy has only in-frame clones and leaves some out. The sample yields just over 150,000 clones, 11% seen once. Sequencing input: central memory CD4+ T cells from blood. These receptors all stem from a man between 18 and 35 years old in good health. CDR3s include the opening cysteine and the closing phenylalanine or tryptophan. D genes are given only for firm matches. Size values are once, few and many counts, or a class for expanded clones, and some rows have none.

abundance,v_gene,d_gene,j_gene,CDR3aa,CDR3nt
few,TRBV7-6,.,TRBJ2-5,CASSLGGARKETQYF,TGTGCCAGCAGCTTAGGGGGGGCGCGGAAAGAGACCCAGTACTTC
many,TRBV5-4,.,TRBJ2-1,CASSRDYNEQFF,TGTGCCAGCAGCCGTGACTACAATGAGCAGTTCTTC
few,TRBV9,TRBD2,TRBJ2-3,CASSLAGTDTQYF,TGTGCCAGCAGCCTAGCGGGGACAGATACGCAGTATTTT
few,TRBV5-1,TRBD2,TRBJ2-3,CASSLAGGRDTQYF,TGCGCCAGCAGCTTAGCGGGAGGAAGAGATACGCAGTATTTT
few,TRBV7-2,TRBD2,TRBJ2-1,CATSTQRGLSNEQFF,TGTGCCACCTCTACCCAGCGGGGTTTGAGCAATGAGCAGTTCTTC
.,TRBV5-6,.,TRBJ2-4,CASSLGGALAKNIQYF,TGTGCCAGCAGCTTGGGGGGCGCGCTAGCCAAAAACATTCAGTACTTC
many,TRBV30,.,TRBJ1-6,CAWSHLANNSPLHF,TGTGCCTGGAGTCATTTAGCGAATAATTCACCCCTCCACTTT
many,TRBV6-6,TRBD1,TRBJ2-3,CASSGQGSTDTQYF,TGTGCCAGCAGCGGACAGGGGAGCACAGATACGCAGTATTTT
.,TRBV10-3,.,TRBJ1-4,CATWKGGRTNEKLFF,TGTGCCACGTGGAAGGGGGGGAGGACTAATGAAAAACTGTTTTTT
.,TRBV10-3,.,TRBJ2-7,CAINNSPGEQYF,TGTGCCATCAACAACTCCCCGGGGGAGCAGTACTTC
once,TRBV4-1,TRBD2,TRBJ2-6,CASSHPGGRNSGANVLTF,TGCGCCAGCAGCCACCCGGGGGGGCGAAACTCTGGGGCCAACGTCCTGACTTTC
.,TRBV7-8,.,TRBJ1-5,CASSPSVSRNQPQHF,TGTGCCAGCAGCCCATCCGTAAGTCGCAATCAGCCCCAGCATTTT
few,TRBV6-6,.,TRBJ2-5,CASRAPGETQYF,TGTGCCAGCAGAGCACCCGGGGAGACCCAGTACTTC
.,TRBV18,.,TRBJ1-1,CASSANGGIGTEAFF,TGTGCCAGCTCAGCCAATGGGGGAATAGGGACTGAAGCTTTCTTT
few,TRBV4-1,.,TRBJ2-5,CASSRQGGLGRETQYF,TGCGCCAGCAGCCGGCAGGGGGGCCTAGGGAGGGAGACCCAGTACTTC
.,TRBV4-3,TRBD2,TRBJ2-7,CASSQVRLAGGYSYEQYF,TGCGCCAGCAGCCAAGTGAGGCTAGCGGGGGGTTACTCCTACGAGCAGTACTTC
.,TRBV28,.,TRBJ2-6,CASFPGAQGANVLTF,TGTGCCAGCTTTCCGGGGGCCCAAGGGGCCAACGTCCTGACTTTC
.,TRBV29-1,.,TRBJ2-7,CSVALGGTRTYEQYF,TGCAGCGTTGCATTGGGTGGGACAAGGACCTACGAGCAGTACTTC
few,TRBV9,TRBD2,TRBJ2-3,CASSALAGGKDTQYF,TGTGCCAGCAGCGCCCTAGCGGGGGGAAAGGATACGCAGTATTTT
many,TRBV7-3,TRBD1,TRBJ2-5,CASSTGGWETQYF,TGTGCCAGCAGCACAGGGGGCTGGGAGACCCAGTACTTC
few,TRBV4-3,.,TRBJ2-7,CASSQDLQSYEQYF,TGCGCCAGCAGCCAAGATCTGCAATCCTACGAGCAGTACTTC
few,TRBV28,TRBD1,TRBJ1-5,CASSYGGQGQPQHF,TGTGCCAGCAGTTACGGAGGACAGGGCCAGCCCCAGCATTTT
.,TRBV11-3,.,TRBJ2-2,CASSLEVGELFF,TGTGCCAGCAGCTTAGAAGTCGGGGAGCTGTTTTTT
few,TRBV7-2,.,TRBJ2-7,CASSPHSGPGEQYF,TGTGCCAGCAGCCCCCACTCGGGTCCGGGGGAGCAGTACTTC
few,TRBV19,TRBD2,TRBJ2-7,CASGRTSGSYEQYF,TGTGCCAGCGGCCGGACTAGCGGGAGTTACGAGCAGTACTTC
.,TRBV7-2,.,TRBJ2-1,CASSLTSRGYNEQFF,TGTGCCAGCAGCTTAACTAGTCGGGGTTACAATGAGCAGTTCTTC
.,TRBV7-2,.,TRBJ2-7,CASSSSQGREQYF,TGTGCCAGCAGCTCATCCCAGGGTAGGGAGCAGTACTTC
few,TRBV19,.,TRBJ2-1,CASSPLQGSYNEQFF,TGTGCCAGTAGTCCCCTGCAGGGCTCTTACAATGAGCAGTTCTTC
.,TRBV7-2,.,TRBJ1-6,CASHPRSTNSPLHF,TGTGCCAGTCACCCCAGGTCTACTAATTCACCCCTCCACTTT
few,TRBV4-3,TRBD2,TRBJ2-7,CASSQEAKRGYEQYF,TGCGCCAGCAGCCAAGAGGCCAAGCGGGGTTACGAGCAGTACTTC
few,TRBV28,.,TRBJ2-1,CASDRSGVHNEQFF,TGTGCCAGCGATCGATCCGGGGTGCACAATGAGCAGTTCTTC
.,TRBV29-1,.,TRBJ2-6,CSVKSFGANVLTF,TGCAGCGTTAAAAGTTTTGGGGCCAACGTCCTGACTTTC
.,TRBV18,TRBD1,TRBJ2-5,CASSGGQHNQETQYF,TGTGCCAGCTCAGGGGGACAGCATAATCAAGAGACCCAGTACTTC
few,TRBV7-9,TRBD2,TRBJ2-5,CASSHGTSGRSGETQYF,TGTGCCAGCAGCCACGGGACTAGCGGGAGAAGTGGAGAGACCCAGTACTTC
few,TRBV7-2,.,TRBJ2-3,CASSRFTDTQYF,TGTGCCAGCAGCAGATTCACAGATACGCAGTATTTT
few,TRBV7-9,TRBD1,TRBJ1-6,CASSSSSGGGVSPLHF,TGTGCCAGCAGCTCATCCAGCGGAGGGGGCGTCTCACCCCTCCACTTT
few,TRBV7-3,.,TRBJ2-4,CASSFARNIQYF,TGTGCCAGCAGCTTCGCAAGGAACATTCAGTACTTC
.,TRBV15,.,TRBJ2-6,CATRPTIGSGANVLTF,TGTGCCACTCGGCCTACCATAGGGTCTGGGGCCAACGTCCTGACTTTC
few,TRBV28,.,TRBJ2-6,CATRSGWAGANVLTF,TGTGCCACCCGCTCCGGGTGGGCTGGGGCCAACGTCCTGACTTTC
.,TRBV27,.,TRBJ1-5,CASSSWSVGYSNQPQHF,TGTGCCAGCAGTTCTTGGAGCGTGGGCTATAGCAATCAGCCCCAGCATTTT
.,TRBV4-2,TRBD2,TRBJ2-7,CASSQEASGKYEQYF,TGTGCCAGCAGCCAAGAGGCTAGCGGGAAGTACGAGCAGTACTTC
few,TRBV7-2,.,TRBJ2-3,CASSSTVLRSTDTQYF,TGTGCCAGCAGCTCGACAGTTCTCCGTAGCACAGATACGCAGTATTTT
many,TRBV6-5,.,TRBJ2-6,CASSSRGTGANVLTF,TGTGCCAGCAGTTCTCGAGGAACTGGGGCCAACGTCCTGACTTTC
few,TRBV7-2,.,TRBJ2-7,CASSATGTLEQYF,TGTGCCAGCAGCGCTACCGGGACCCTCGAGCAGTACTTC
few,TRBV5-1,TRBD1,TRBJ2-1,CASTPGQGSYNEQFF,TGCGCCAGCACCCCCGGACAGGGGTCCTACAATGAGCAGTTCTTC
.,TRBV4-3,TRBD2,TRBJ2-3,CASSPRASGNADTQYF,TGCGCCAGCAGCCCAAGGGCTAGCGGGAACGCAGATACGCAGTATTTT
few,TRBV7-2,.,TRBJ1-1,CASSLRRVNPEAFF,TGTGCCAGCAGCTTGCGTAGGGTGAACCCTGAAGCTTTCTTT
few,TRBV6-5,.,TRBJ2-7,CASSYGGLPYEQYF,TGTGCCAGCAGTTACGGAGGGTTACCCTACGAGCAGTACTTC
many,TRBV5-1,TRBD2,TRBJ2-1,CASSRLAGGSGNEQFF,TGCGCCAGCAGCCGACTAGCGGGAGGGTCGGGGAATGAGCAGTTCTTC
.,TRBV5-1,TRBD2,TRBJ2-1,CASSSGGGFSYNEQFF,TGCGCCAGCAGCTCGGGAGGCGGATTCTCCTACAATGAGCAGTTCTTC
few,TRBV4-3,.,TRBJ2-3,CASSQERRGTQYF,TGCGCCAGCAGCCAGGAAAGGCGGGGTACGCAGTATTTT
.,TRBV30,.,TRBJ1-2,CAWSVPPSFYGYTF,TGTGCCTGGAGTGTCCCTCCTTCTTTTTATGGCTACACCTTC
few,TRBV30,TRBD1,TRBJ2-3,CAWSVWGTGTDTQYF,TGTGCCTGGAGTGTATGGGGGACAGGGACAGATACGCAGTATTTT
few,TRBV4-2,TRBD2,TRBJ2-1,CASSQASGISYNEQFF,TGTGCCAGCAGCCAAGCTAGCGGGATATCCTACAATGAGCAGTTCTTC
few,TRBV29-1,.,TRBJ1-5,CSVGTGTKSDSNQPQHF,TGCAGCGTCGGGACCGGGACCAAATCGGACAGCAATCAGCCCCAGCATTTT
few,TRBV28,.,TRBJ2-1,CASNRWLSRVGNNEQFF,TGTGCCAGCAATCGTTGGTTGAGCAGGGTGGGAAACAATGAGCAGTTCTTC